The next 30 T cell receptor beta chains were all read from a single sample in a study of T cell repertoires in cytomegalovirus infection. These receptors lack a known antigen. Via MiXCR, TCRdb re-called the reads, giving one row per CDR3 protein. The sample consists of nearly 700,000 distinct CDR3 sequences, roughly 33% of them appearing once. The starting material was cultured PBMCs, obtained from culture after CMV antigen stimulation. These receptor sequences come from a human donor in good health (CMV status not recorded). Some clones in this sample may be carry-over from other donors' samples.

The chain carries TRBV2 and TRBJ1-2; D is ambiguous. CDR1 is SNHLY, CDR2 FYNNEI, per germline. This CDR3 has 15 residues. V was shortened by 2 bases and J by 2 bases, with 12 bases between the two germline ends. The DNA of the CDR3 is TGTGCCAGCAGTGAACTGGTGGTTTCCAACTATGGCTACACCTTC. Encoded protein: CASSELVVSNYGYTF.

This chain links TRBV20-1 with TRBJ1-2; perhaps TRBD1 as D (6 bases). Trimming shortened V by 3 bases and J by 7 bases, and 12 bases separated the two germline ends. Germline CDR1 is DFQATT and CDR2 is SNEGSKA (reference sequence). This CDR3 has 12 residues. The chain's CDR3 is CSASAGAFGYTF. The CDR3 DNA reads TGCAGTGCTAGTGCAGGGGCCTTTGGCTACACCTTC.

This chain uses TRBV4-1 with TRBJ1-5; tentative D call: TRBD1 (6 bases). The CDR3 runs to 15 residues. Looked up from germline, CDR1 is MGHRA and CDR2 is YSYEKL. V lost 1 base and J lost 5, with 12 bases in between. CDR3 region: CASSQVEGGDQPQHF. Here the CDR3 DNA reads TGCGCCAGCAGCCAAGTAGAGGGGGGGGATCAGCCCCAGCATTTT.

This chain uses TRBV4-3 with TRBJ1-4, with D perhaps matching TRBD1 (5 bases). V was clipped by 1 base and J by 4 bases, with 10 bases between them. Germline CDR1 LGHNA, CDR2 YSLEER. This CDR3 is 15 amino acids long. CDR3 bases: TGCGCCAGCAGCCAAGCCGGGACGGTTAATGAAAAACTGTTTTTT. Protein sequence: CASSQAGTVNEKLFF.

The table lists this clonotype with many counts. The CDR3 sequence is CASSLGTGVPYNEQFF. The CDR3 DNA sequence: TGTGCCAGCAGCTTAGGGACAGGGGTTCCCTACAATGAGCAGTTCTTC. The chain recombines TRBV7-8 with TRBJ2-1, with 9 positions matching TRBD1. Trimming removed 1 base from V and 2 bases from J; junction bases left unmatched: 3. This CDR3 is built from 16 residues. Germline assignment: CDR1 SGHVS and CDR2 FQNEAQ.

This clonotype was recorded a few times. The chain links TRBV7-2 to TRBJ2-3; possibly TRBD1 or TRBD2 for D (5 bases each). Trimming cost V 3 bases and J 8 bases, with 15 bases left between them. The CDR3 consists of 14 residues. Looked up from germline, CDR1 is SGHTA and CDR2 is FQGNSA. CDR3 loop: CASSFLGDRLTQYF. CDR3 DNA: TGTGCCAGCAGCTTTCTGGGGGACCGACTTACGCAGTATTTT.

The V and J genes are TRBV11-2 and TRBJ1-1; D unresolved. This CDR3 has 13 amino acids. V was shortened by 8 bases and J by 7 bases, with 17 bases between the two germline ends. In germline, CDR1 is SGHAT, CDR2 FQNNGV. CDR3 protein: CASFPIRLGEAFF. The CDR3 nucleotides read TGTGCCAGCTTCCCGATCCGGTTGGGTGAAGCTTTCTTT. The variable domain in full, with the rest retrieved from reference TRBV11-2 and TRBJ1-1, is EAGVAQSPRYKIIEKRQSVAFWCNPISGHATLYWYQQILGQGPKLLIQFQNNGVVDDSQLPKDRFSAERLKGVDSTLKIQPAKLEDSAVYLCASFPIRLGEAFFGQGTRLTVV.

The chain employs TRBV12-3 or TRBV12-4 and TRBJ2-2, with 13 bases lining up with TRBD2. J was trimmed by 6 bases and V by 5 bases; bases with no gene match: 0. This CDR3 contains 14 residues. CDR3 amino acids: CASSTSGGAGELFF. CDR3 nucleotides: TGTGCCAGCAGTACTAGCGGGGGGGCCGGGGAGCTGTTTTTT.

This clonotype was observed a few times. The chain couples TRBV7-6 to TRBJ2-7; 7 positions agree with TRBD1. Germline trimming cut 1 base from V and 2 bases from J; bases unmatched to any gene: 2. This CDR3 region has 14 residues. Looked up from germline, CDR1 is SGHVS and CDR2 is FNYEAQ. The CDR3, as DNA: TGTGCCAGCAGCTTAGAGGGACAGACCTACGAGCAGTACTTC. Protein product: CASSLEGQTYEQYF.

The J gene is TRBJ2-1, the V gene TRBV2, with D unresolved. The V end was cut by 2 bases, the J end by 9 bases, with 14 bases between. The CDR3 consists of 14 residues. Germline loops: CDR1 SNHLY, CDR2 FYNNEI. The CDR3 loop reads CASSERLGGAEQFF. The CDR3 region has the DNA TGTGCCAGCAGTGAAAGGCTGGGCGGAGCTGAGCAGTTCTTC.

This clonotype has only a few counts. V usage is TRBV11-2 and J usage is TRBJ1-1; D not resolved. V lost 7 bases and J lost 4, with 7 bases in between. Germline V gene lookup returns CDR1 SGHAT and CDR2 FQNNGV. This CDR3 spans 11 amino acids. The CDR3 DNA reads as TGTGCCAGCAATAAGGGCACTGAAGCTTTCTTT. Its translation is CASNKGTEAFF.

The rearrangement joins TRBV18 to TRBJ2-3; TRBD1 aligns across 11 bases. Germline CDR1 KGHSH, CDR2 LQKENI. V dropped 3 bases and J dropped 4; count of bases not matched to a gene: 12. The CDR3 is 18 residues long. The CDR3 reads CASSPLTPGQGGADTQYF. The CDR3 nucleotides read TGTGCCAGCTCACCGTTAACCCCGGGACAGGGGGGAGCAGATACGCAGTATTTT.

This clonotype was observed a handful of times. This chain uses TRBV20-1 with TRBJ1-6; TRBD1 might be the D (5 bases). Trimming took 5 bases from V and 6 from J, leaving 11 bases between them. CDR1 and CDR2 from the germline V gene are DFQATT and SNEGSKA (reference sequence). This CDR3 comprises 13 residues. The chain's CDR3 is CSASTELNSPLHF. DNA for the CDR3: TGCAGTGCTTCGACAGAGCTTAATTCACCCCTCCACTTT.

CDR3 sequence reads: CSVASQRGNTIYF. CDR3 nucleotides: TGCAGCGTTGCGTCTCAGCGGGGAAACACCATATATTTT. The rearrangement links TRBV29-1 to TRBJ1-3; D call uncertain. V shed 4 bases and J shed 4 bases, with 11 bases lying between them. Germline V CDR1 and CDR2: SQVTM, ANQGSEA. The CDR3 has 13 amino acids.

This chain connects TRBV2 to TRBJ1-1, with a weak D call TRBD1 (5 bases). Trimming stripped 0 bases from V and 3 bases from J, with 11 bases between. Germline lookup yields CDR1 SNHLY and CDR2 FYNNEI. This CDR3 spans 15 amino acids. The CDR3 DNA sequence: TGTGCCAGCAGTGAAGCGCGGTTAGGGGACACTGAAGCTTTCTTT. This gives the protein CASSEARLGDTEAFF.

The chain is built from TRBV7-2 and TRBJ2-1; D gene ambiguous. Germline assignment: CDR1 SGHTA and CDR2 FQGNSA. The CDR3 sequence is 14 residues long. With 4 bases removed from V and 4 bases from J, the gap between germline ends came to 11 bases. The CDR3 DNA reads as TGTGCCAGCAGCTCTCTTGGACCATACAATGAGCAGTTCTTC. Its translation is CASSSLGPYNEQFF.

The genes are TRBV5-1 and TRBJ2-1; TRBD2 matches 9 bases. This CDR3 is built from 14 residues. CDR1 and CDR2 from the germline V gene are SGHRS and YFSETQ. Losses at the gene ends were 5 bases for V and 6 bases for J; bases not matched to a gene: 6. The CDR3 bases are TGCGCCAGCAGATGGCGGGGGGGCCGCAATGAGCAGTTCTTC. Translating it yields CASRWRGGRNEQFF.

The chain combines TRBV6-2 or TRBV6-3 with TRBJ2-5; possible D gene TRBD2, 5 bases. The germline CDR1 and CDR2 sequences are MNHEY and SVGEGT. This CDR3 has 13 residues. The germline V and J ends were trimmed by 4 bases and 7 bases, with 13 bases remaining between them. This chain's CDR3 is CASSSGNKGTQYF. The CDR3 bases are TGTGCCAGCAGTTCGGGGAATAAGGGGACCCAGTACTTC.

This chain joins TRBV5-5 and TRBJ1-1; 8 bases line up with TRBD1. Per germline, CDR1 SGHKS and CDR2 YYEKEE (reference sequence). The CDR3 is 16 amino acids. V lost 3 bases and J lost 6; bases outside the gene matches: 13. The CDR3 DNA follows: TGTGCCAGCAGCTCAATTCCGACAGGGGCAATGGCTGAAGCTTTCTTT. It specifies CASSSIPTGAMAEAFF.

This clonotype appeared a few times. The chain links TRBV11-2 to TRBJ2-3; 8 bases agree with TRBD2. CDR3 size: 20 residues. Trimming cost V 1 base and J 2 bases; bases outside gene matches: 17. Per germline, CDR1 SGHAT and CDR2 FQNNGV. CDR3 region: CASSLVPPIAGSPTTDTQYF. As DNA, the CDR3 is TGTGCCAGCAGCTTAGTCCCCCCAATAGCGGGAAGTCCGACCACAGATACGCAGTATTTT.

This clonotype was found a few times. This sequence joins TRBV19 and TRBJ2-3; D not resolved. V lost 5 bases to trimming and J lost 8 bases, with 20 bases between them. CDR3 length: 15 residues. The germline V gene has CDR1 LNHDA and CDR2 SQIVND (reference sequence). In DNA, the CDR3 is TGTGCCAGTAGTCTTAGGGCGACCTTCGGTACTACGCAGTATTTT. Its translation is CASSLRATFGTTQYF.

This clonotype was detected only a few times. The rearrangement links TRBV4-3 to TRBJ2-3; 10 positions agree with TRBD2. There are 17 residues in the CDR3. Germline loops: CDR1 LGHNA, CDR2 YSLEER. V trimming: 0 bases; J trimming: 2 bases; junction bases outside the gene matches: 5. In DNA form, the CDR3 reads TGCGCCAGCAGCCAAGATATAACTAGCGGGGTCACAGATACGCAGTATTTT. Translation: CASSQDITSGVTDTQYF.

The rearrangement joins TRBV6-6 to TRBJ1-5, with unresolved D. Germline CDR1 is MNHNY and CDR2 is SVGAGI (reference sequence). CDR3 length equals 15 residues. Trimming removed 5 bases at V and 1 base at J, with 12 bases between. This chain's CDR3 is CASSRALGSNQPQHF. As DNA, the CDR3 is TGTGCCAGCAGTCGGGCCCTAGGGAGCAATCAGCCCCAGCATTTT.

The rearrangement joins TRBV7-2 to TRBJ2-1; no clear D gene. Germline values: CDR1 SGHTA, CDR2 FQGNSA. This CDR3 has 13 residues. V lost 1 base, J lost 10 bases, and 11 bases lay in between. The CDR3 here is CASSLDPFEEQFF. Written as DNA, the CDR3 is TGTGCCAGCAGCTTAGACCCATTCGAGGAGCAGTTCTTC.

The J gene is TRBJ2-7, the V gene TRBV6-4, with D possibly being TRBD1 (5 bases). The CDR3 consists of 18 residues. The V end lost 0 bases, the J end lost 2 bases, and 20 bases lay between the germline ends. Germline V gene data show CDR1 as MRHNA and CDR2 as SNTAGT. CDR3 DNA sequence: TGTGCCAGCAGTGACTCGGGCTTTATAGACAGACAAACCTACGAGCAGTACTTC. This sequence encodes CASSDSGFIDRQTYEQYF.

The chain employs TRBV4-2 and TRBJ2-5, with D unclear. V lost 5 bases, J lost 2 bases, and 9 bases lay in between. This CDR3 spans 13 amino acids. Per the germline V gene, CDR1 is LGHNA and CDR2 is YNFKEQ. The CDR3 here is CASSARFQETQYF. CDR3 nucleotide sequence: TGTGCCAGCAGCGCCCGGTTTCAAGAGACCCAGTACTTC.

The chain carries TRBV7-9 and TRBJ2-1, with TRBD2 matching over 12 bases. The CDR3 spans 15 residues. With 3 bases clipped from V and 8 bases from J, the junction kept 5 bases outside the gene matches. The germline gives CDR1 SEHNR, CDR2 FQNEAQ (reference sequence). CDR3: CASSLTSGGLDEQFF. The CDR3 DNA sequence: TGTGCCAGCAGCTTGACTAGCGGGGGCCTGGATGAGCAGTTCTTC. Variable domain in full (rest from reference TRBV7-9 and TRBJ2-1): DTGVSQNPRHKITKRGQNVTFRCDPISEHNRLYWYRQTLGQGPEFLTYFQNEAQLEKSRLLSDRFSAERPKGSFSTLEIQRTEQGDSAMYLCASSLTSGGLDEQFFGPGTRLTVL.

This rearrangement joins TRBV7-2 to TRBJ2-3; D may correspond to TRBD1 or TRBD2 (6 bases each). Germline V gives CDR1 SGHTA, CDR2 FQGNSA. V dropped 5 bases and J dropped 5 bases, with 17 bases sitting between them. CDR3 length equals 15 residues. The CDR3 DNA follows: TGTGCCAGCAGCCAGAGGGGGGCTTCAGGAGATACGCAGTATTTT. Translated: CASSQRGASGDTQYF.

CDR3 loop: CASSYTGDSNQPQHF. CDR3 DNA: TGTGCCAGCAGCTATACAGGGGATAGCAATCAGCCCCAGCATTTT. J is TRBJ1-5 and V is TRBV7-8, with TRBD1 identical over 7 bases. The CDR3 has 15 amino acids. With 4 bases clipped from V and 0 bases from J, the junction kept 3 bases outside the gene matches. The germline V gene encodes CDR1 SGHVS and CDR2 FQNEAQ.

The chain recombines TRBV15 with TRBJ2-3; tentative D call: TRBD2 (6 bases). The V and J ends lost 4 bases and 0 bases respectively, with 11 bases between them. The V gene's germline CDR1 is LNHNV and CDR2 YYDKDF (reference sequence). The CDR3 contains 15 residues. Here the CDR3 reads CATSKGLISTDTQYF. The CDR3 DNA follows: TGTGCCACCAGCAAGGGACTTATTAGCACAGATACGCAGTATTTT.